The 14 T cell receptor beta chains listed next were all sequenced from one sample in a study of T cells in Graves' hyperthyroidism and ophthalmopathy. TCR beta CDR3 region amplification was performed from RNA transcripts. First-round RT-PCR with HTBI primers amplified the TCR CDR3 region. TCRdb re-analysed the multiplex PCR reads in MiXCR, keeping a single row per CDR3 protein. The repertoire holds about 420,000 distinct CDR3 sequences, with approximately 15% as singletons. Sequencing was done on a sample of blood. Receptors were obtained from a young woman with Graves' hyperthyroidism.

This clonotype was recorded at least ten times. This chain joins TRBV7-2 and TRBJ2-4; a possible D gene is TRBD2 (6 bases). V was cut by 5 bases and J by 0 bases, with 11 bases left in between. CDR1 is SGHTA and CDR2 is FQGNSA in the germline V gene. The CDR3 loop spans 15 amino acids. The CDR3 loop is CASSQMGLAKNIQYF. The CDR3 nucleotides are TGTGCCAGCAGCCAAATGGGACTAGCCAAAAACATTCAGTACTTC.

At least ten counts were recorded for this clonotype. J is TRBJ2-1 and V is TRBV13, with TRBD2 identical over 8 bases. Looked up from germline, CDR1 is PRHDT and CDR2 is FYEKMQ (reference sequence). The CDR3 is made up of 17 amino acids. V lost 4 bases and J lost 4; bases outside the gene matches: 12. Here the CDR3 DNA reads TGTGCCAGCAGCTCCCAAATAGGTAGCGGGACTTACAATGAGCAGTTCTTC. Translated: CASSSQIGSGTYNEQFF.

The chain links TRBV15 to TRBJ1-6; a possible D gene is TRBD1 (5 bases). This CDR3 spans 16 amino acids. The V gene's germline CDR1 is LNHNV and CDR2 YYDKDF (reference sequence). V was shortened by 3 bases and J by 8 bases, with 17 bases between the two germline ends. The CDR3 here is CATSRGYQGPDSPLHF. CDR3 sequence (DNA): TGTGCCACCAGCAGGGGATATCAGGGCCCAGATTCACCCCTCCACTTT.

This clonotype turned up a few times. The chain employs TRBV9 and TRBJ1-1, with TRBD1 matching over 8 bases. This CDR3 is built from 14 residues. Germline-derived CDR1 and CDR2 are SGDLS and YYNGEE. Trimming removed 4 bases from V and 7 bases from J; junction bases left unmatched: 9. The CDR3 protein is CASSPGQGGGEAFF. In DNA, the CDR3 is TGTGCCAGCAGCCCCGGACAGGGAGGAGGTGAAGCTTTCTTT.

This clonotype has a handful of counts. This chain uses TRBV6-1 with TRBJ2-7; D is perhaps TRBD1 or TRBD2 (5 bases each). The CDR3 runs to 14 residues. Trimming removed 7 bases from V and 0 bases from J, with 13 bases in between. Germline V gives CDR1 MNHNS, CDR2 SASEGT. The CDR3 spells CASNTGTGSYEQYF. DNA for the CDR3: TGTGCCAGCAACACCGGGACGGGCTCCTACGAGCAGTACTTC.

This clonotype was picked up a small number of times. The chain combines TRBV19 with TRBJ2-1, with D possibly TRBD2 on 6 matching bases. Trimming left V 6 bases short and J 5 bases short, with 14 bases between. This CDR3 contains 14 residues. CDR1 and CDR2 (germline): LNHDA, SQIVND (reference sequence). The CDR3 loop is CASRGPSVHNEQFF. DNA for the CDR3: TGTGCCAGTAGGGGGCCTAGCGTGCACAATGAGCAGTTCTTC.

V is TRBV6-1 and J is TRBJ1-4, with 8 bases fitting TRBD1. CDR3 length equals 16 residues. Per the germline V gene, CDR1 is MNHNS and CDR2 is SASEGT. V shed 2 bases, J shed 7 bases, and the junction held 9 bases outside the gene matches. In DNA, the CDR3 is TGTGCCAGCAGTGAAAATTTCGGACAGGGCTCTGAAAAACTGTTTTTT. Translating gives CASSENFGQGSEKLFF.

The sample holds many counts of this clonotype. The CDR3 is CSAQATSGSNTQYF. The CDR3 nucleotides are TGCAGTGCCCAGGCGACTAGCGGGAGTAATACGCAGTATTTT. This chain uses TRBV20-1 with TRBJ2-3, with 12 bases matching TRBD2. CDR3 length: 14 amino acids. V lost 6 bases, J lost 7 bases, and 8 bases stayed unmatched. The germline V gene has CDR1 DFQATT and CDR2 SNEGSKA (reference sequence).

This clonotype was counted ten times or more. This chain uses TRBV6-2 or TRBV6-3 with TRBJ1-1; the match to TRBD1 covers 7 bases. Germline V gives CDR1 MNHEY, CDR2 SVGEGT. The junction had 12 bases not matched to a gene; V was cut back by 5 bases and J by 3 bases. This CDR3 is 16 amino acids long. The CDR3 region has the DNA TGTGCCAGCAGTCACACAGGGGTCAACCGTTACACTGAAGCTTTCTTT. This codes for CASSHTGVNRYTEAFF.

This clonotype has a count of ten or more. This rearrangement joins TRBV9 to TRBJ1-1, with no clear D. This CDR3 has 13 amino acids. Germline V gene data show CDR1 as SGDLS and CDR2 as YYNGEE. Trimming stripped 4 bases from V and 4 bases from J, with 11 bases between. For the CDR3, the DNA is TGTGCCAGCAGCCCTCGGGCTTTCACTGAAGCTTTCTTT. This sequence encodes CASSPRAFTEAFF. Filled out from reference TRBV9 and TRBJ1-1, the complete variable domain reads DSGVTQTPKHLITATGQRVTLRCSPRSGDLSVYWYQQSLDQGLQFLIQYYNGEERAKGNILERFSAQQFPDLHSELNLSSLELGDSALYFCASSPRAFTEAFFGQGTRLTVV.

This clonotype came up many times. This chain joins TRBV13 and TRBJ2-1; no clear D gene. This CDR3 comprises 12 residues. CDR1 is PRHDT, CDR2 FYEKMQ, per germline (reference sequence). Trimming cost V 1 base and J 6 bases, with 4 bases left between them. Here the CDR3 DNA reads TGTGCCAGCAGCTTAGAGGCCAATGAGCAGTTCTTC. Encoded protein: CASSLEANEQFF.

This clonotype was observed many times. The rearrangement links TRBV29-1 to TRBJ2-7; 11 bases are a match to TRBD2. The CDR3 sequence is 14 residues long. With 2 bases clipped from V and 12 bases from J, the junction kept 12 bases outside the gene matches. CDR1 is SQVTM and CDR2 is ANQGSEA in the germline V gene. The CDR3 sequence is CSVEKVSGRALRYF. The CDR3 coding sequence is TGCAGCGTTGAAAAGGTTAGCGGGAGGGCCTTGCGGTACTTC.

This clonotype was counted many times. The chain joins TRBV9 to TRBJ2-7; 11 bases are shared with TRBD2. Trimming cost V 0 bases and J 6 bases; bases outside gene matches: 5. The CDR3 is 15 residues long. In germline, CDR1 is SGDLS, CDR2 YYNGEE. The CDR3 region has the DNA TGTGCCAGCAGCGTAGAGAATAGCGGGAGGGGCGAGCAGTACTTC. As protein: CASSVENSGRGEQYF.

This clonotype has ten or more counts. The V and J genes are TRBV28 and TRBJ1-6; 9 nucleotides line up with TRBD1. The ends lost 3 bases at V and 9 bases at J; junction bases unmatched: 6. The CDR3 sequence is 15 residues long. Germline CDR1 and CDR2: MDHEN and SYDVKM. The CDR3 DNA reads as TGTGCCAGCAGTTTTTCGGGACAGGGTACTTCACCCCTCCACTTT. Its protein is CASSFSGQGTSPLHF.